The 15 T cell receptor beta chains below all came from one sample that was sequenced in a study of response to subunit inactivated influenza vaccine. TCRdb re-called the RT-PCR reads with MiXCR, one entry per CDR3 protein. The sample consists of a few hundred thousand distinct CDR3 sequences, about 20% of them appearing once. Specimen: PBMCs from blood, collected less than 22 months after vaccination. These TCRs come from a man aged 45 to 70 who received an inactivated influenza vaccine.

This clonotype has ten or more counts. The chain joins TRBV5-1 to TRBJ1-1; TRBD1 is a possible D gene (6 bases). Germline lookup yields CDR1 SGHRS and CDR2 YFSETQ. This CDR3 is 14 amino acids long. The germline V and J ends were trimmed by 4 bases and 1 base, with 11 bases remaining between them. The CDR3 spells CASSVGHRNTEAFF. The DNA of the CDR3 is TGCGCCAGCAGCGTGGGACACAGGAACACTGAAGCTTTCTTT.

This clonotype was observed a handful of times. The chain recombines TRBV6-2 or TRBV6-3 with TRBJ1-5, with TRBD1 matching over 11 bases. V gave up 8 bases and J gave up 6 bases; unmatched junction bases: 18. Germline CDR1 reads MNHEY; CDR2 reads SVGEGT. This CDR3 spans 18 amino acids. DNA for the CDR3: TGTGCCAGCGGAAGACGGGACAGGGGGTTGTCGTTGGTTCAGCCCCAGCATTTT. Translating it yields CASGRRDRGLSLVQPQHF.

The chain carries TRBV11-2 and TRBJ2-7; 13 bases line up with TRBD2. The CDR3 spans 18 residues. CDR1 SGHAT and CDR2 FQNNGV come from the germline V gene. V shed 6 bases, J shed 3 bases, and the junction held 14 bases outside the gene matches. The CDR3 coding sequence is TGTGCCAGCAGTTTACATCTACGGGGACTAGCGGGAAACTACGAGCAGTACTTC. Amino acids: CASSLHLRGLAGNYEQYF.

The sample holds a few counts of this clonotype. CDR3 sequence (DNA): TGTGCCAGCAGCAAAGCGGACGTCCCTCTGTCCCGGGACAGCTACGAGCAGTACTTC. It yields the protein CASSKADVPLSRDSYEQYF. This chain uses TRBV21-1 with TRBJ2-7; the D call in the table, TRBD1, was not verified against the DNA. TRBV21-1 is deemed a pseudogene. The CDR3 contains 19 residues.

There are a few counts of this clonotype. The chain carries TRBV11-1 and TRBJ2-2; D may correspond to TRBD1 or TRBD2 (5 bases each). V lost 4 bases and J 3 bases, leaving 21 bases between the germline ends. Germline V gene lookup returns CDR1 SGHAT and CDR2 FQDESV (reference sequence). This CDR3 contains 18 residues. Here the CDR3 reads CASSSGHGIIGDTGELFF. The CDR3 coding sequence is TGTGCCAGCAGCTCCGGACACGGGATAATAGGGGACACCGGGGAGCTGTTTTTT.

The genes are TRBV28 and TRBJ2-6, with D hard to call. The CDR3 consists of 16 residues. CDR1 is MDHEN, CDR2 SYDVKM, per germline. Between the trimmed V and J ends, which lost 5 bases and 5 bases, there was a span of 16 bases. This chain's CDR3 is CASSKIQVRRANVLTF. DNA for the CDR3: TGTGCCAGCAGTAAGATTCAGGTCCGTCGGGCCAACGTCCTGACTTTC.

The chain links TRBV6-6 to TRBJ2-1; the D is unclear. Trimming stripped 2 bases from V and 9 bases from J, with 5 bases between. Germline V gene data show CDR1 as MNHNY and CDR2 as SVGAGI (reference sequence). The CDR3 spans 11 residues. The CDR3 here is CASSYRSEQFF. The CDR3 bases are TGTGCCAGCAGTTACAGGAGTGAGCAGTTCTTC.

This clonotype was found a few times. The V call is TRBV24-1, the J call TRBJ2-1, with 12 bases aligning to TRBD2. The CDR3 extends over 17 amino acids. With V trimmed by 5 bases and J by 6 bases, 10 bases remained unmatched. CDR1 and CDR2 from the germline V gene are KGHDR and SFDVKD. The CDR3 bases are TGTGCCACCAGTGGGCCTAGACTAGCGGGAGCATCCAATGAGCAGTTCTTC. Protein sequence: CATSGPRLAGASNEQFF.

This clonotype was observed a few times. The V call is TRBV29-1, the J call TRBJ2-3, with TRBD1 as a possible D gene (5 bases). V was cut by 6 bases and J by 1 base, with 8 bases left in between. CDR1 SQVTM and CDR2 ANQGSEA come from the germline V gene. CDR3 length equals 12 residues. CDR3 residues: CSVATGTDTQYF. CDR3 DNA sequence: TGCAGCGTGGCGACAGGCACAGATACGCAGTATTTT.

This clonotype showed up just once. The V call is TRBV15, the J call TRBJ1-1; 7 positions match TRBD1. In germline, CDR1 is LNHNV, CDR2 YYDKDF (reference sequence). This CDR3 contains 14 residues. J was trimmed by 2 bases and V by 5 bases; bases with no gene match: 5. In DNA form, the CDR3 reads TGTGCCACCAGCCTGGACAGGATTAACACTGAAGCTTTCTTT. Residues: CATSLDRINTEAFF.

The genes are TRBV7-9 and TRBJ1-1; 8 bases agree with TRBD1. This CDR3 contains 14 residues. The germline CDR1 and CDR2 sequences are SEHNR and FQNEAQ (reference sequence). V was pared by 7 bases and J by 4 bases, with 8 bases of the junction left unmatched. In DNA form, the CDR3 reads TGTGCCAGCATTCTCTCGACAGGGGCCACTGAAGCTTTCTTT. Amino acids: CASILSTGATEAFF.

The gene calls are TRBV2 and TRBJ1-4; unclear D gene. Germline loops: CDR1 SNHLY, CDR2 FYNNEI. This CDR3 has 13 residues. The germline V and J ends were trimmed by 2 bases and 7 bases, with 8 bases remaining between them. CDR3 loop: CASSESTAEKLFF. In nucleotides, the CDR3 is TGTGCCAGCAGTGAATCAACAGCTGAAAAACTGTTTTTT.

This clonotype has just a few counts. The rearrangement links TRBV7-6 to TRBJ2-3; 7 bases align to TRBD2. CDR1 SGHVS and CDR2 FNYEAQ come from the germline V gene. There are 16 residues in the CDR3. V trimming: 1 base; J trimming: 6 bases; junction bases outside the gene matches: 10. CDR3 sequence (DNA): TGTGCCAGCAGCTTAGGGGCCCACCCCGGGAGGGATACGCAGTATTTT. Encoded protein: CASSLGAHPGRDTQYF.

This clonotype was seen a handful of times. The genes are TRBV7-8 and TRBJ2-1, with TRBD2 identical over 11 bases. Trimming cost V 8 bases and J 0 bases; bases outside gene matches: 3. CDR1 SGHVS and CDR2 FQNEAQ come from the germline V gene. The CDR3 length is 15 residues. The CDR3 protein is CASQLAGGSYNEQFF. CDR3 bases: TGTGCCAGCCAGCTAGCGGGAGGCTCCTACAATGAGCAGTTCTTC.

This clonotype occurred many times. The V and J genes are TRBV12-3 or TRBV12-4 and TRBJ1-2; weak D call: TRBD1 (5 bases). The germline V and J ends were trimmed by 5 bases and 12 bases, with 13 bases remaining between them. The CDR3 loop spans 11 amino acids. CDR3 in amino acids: CASSPGRVDTF. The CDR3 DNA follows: TGTGCCAGCAGTCCGGGACGGGTGGACACCTTC.